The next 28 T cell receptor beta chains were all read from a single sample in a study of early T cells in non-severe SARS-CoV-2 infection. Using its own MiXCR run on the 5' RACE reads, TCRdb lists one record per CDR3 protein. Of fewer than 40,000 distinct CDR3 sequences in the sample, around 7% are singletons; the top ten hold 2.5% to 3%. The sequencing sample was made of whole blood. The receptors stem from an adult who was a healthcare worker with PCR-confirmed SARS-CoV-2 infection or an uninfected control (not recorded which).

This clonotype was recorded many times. The DNA for the CDR3 is TGTGCCAGCAACCCGGACAGATCTAGAGAGACCCAGTACTTC. Protein: CASNPDRSRETQYF. The chain has TRBV6-1 and TRBJ2-5; a possible D gene is TRBD1 (6 bases). Germline values: CDR1 MNHNS, CDR2 SASEGT. CDR3 size: 14 residues. Trimming left V 7 bases short and J 4 bases short, with 16 bases between.

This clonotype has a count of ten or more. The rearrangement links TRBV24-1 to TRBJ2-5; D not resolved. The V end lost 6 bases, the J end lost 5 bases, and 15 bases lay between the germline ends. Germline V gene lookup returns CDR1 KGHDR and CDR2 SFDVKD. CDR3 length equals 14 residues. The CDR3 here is CATSPTGEFETQYF. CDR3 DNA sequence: TGTGCCACCAGTCCTACGGGCGAGTTCGAGACCCAGTACTTC.

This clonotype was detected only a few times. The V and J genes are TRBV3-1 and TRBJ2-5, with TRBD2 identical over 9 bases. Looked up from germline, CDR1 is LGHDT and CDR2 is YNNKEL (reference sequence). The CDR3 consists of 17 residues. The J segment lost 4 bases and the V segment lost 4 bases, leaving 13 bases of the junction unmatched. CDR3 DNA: TGTGCCAGCAGCCGAAATCAGCTAGCGGGAACTCGAGAGACCCAGTACTTC. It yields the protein CASSRNQLAGTRETQYF.

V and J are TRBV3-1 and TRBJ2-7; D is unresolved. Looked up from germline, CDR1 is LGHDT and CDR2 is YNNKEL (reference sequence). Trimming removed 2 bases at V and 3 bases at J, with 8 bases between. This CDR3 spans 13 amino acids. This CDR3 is CASSQSSHYEQYF. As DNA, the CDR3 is TGTGCCAGCAGCCAATCCTCACACTACGAGCAGTACTTC.

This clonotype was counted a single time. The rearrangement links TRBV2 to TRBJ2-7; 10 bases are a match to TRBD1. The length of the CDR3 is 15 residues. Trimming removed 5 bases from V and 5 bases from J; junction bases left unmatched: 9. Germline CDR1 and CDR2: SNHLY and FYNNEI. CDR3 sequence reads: CASSLGWTGGNEQYF. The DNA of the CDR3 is TGTGCCAGCAGTCTAGGATGGACAGGGGGTAACGAGCAGTACTTC.

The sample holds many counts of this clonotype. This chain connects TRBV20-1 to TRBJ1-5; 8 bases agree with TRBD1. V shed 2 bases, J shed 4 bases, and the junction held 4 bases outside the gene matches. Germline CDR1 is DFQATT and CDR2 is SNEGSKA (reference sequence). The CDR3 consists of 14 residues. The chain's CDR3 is CSARSRQGNQPQHF. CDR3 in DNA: TGCAGTGCTAGATCCCGACAGGGGAATCAGCCCCAGCATTTT.

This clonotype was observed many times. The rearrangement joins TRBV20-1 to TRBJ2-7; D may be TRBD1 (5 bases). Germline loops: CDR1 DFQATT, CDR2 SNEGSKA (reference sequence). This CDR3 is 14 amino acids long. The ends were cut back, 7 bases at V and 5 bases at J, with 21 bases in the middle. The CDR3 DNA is TGCAGTGTTGTGGACAATGCACGAAACCACGAGCAGTACTTC. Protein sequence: CSVVDNARNHEQYF.

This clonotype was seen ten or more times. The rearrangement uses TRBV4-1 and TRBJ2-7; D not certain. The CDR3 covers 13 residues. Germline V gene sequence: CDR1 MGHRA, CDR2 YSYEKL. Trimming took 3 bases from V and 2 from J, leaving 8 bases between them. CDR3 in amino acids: CASSHQQAYEQYF. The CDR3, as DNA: TGCGCCAGCAGCCATCAACAAGCCTACGAGCAGTACTTC.

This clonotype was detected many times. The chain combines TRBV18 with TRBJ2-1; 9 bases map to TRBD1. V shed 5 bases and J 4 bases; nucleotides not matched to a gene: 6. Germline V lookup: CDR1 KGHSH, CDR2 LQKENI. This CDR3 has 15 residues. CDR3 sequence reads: CASSTGQGIYNEQFF. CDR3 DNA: TGTGCCAGCTCAACCGGACAGGGGATATACAATGAGCAGTTCTTC.

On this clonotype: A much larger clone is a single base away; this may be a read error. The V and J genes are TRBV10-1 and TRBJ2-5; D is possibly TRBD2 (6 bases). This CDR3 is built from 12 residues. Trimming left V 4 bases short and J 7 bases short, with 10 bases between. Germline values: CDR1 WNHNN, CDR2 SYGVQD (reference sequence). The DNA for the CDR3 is TGCGCCAGCAGTGCTGGGGGAGGGACCCAGTACTTC. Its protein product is CASSAGGGTQYF.

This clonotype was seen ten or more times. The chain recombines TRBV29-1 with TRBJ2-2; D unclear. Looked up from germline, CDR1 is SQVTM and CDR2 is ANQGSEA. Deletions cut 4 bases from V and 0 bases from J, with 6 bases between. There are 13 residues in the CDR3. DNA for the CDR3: TGCAGCGTTGGACAAACGAACACCGGGGAGCTGTTTTTT. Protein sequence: CSVGQTNTGELFF.

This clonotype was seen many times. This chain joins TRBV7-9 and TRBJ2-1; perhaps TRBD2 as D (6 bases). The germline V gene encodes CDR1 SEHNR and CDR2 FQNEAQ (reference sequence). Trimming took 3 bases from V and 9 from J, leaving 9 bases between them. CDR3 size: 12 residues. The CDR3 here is CASSLDYGEQFF. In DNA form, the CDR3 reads TGTGCCAGCAGCTTGGACTACGGTGAGCAGTTCTTC.

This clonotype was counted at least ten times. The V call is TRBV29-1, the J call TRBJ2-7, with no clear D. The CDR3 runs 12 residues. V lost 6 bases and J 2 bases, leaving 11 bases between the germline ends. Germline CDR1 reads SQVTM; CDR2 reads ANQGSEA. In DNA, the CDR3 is TGCAGCGTGAAAAAGGAGACCTACGAGCAGTACTTC. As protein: CSVKKETYEQYF.

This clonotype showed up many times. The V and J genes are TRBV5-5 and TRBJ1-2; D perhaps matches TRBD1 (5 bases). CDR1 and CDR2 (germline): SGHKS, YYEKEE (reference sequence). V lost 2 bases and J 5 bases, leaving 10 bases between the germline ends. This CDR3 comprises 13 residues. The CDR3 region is CASSFQTDYGYTF. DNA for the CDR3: TGTGCCAGCAGCTTCCAGACAGATTATGGCTACACCTTC.

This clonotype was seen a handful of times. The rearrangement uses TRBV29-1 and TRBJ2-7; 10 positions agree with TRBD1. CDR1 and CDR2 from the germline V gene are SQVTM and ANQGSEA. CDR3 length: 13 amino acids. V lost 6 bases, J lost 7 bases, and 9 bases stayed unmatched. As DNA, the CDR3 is TGCAGCGTAGGGACAGGGGATGTGAGAGAGCAGTACTTC. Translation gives CSVGTGDVREQYF.

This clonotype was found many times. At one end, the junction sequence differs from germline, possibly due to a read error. CDR3 nucleotide sequence: TGTGCCAGCAAATCCGGGACCAGTGAAACTTTCTTT. Its translation: CASKSGTSETFF. The chain joins TRBV6-5 to TRBJ1-1; D perhaps matches TRBD1 (5 bases). CDR1 MNHEY and CDR2 SVGAGI come from the germline V gene. The CDR3 covers 12 residues.

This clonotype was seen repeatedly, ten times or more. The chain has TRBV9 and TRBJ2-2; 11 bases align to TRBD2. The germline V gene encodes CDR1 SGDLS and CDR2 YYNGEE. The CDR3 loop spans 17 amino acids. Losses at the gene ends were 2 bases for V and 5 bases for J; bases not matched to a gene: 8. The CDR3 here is CASSVLTSGESTGELFF. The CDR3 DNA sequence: TGTGCCAGCAGCGTCTTGACTAGCGGGGAGAGTACCGGGGAGCTGTTTTTT.

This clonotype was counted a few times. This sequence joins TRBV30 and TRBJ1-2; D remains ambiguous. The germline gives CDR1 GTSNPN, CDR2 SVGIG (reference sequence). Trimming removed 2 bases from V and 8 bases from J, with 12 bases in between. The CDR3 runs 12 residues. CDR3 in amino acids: CAWSLSRWGYTF. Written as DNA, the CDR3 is TGTGCCTGGAGTTTATCAAGGTGGGGCTACACCTTC.

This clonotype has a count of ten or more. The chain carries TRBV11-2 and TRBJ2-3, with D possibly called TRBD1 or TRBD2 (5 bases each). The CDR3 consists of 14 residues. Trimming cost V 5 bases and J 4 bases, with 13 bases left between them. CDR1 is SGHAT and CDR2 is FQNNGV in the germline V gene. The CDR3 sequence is CASSKHRGSDTQYF. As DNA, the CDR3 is TGTGCCAGCAGCAAACACCGGGGCTCAGATACGCAGTATTTT.

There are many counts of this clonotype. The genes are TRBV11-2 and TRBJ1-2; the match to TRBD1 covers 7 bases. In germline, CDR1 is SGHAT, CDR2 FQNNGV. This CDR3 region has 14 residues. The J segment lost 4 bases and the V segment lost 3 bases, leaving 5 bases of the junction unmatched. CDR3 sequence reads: CASSLWPGGYGYTF. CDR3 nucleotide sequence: TGTGCCAGCAGCTTGTGGCCAGGGGGCTATGGCTACACCTTC.

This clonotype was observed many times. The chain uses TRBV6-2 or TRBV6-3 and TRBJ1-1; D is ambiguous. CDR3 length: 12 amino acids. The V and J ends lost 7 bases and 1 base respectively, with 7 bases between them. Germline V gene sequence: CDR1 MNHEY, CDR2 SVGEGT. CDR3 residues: CASKITNTEAFF. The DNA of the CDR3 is TGTGCCAGCAAAATAACGAACACTGAAGCTTTCTTT.

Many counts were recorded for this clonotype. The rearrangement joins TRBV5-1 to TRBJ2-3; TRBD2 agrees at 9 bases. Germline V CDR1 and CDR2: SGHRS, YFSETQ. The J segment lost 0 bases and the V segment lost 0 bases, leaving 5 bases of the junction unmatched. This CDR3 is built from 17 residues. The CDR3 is CASSLAFSGSSTDTQYF. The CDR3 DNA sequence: TGCGCCAGCAGCTTGGCCTTTAGCGGGAGTAGCACAGATACGCAGTATTTT.

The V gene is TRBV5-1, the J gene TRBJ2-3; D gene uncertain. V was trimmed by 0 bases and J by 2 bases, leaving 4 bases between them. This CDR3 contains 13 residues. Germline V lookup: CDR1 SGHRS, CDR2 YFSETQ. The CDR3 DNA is TGCGCCAGCAGCTTGGTTGTCACAGATACGCAGTATTTT. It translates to CASSLVVTDTQYF.

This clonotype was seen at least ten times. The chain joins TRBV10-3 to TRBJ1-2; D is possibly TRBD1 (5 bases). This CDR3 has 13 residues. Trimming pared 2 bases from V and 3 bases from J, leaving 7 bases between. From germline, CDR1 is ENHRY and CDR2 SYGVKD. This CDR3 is CAISEGGDYGYTF. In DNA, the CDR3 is TGTGCCATCAGTGAGGGAGGGGACTATGGCTACACCTTC.

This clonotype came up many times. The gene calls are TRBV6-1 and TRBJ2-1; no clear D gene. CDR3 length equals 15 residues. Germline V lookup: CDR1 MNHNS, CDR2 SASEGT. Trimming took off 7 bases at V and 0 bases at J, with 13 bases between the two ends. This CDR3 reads CASIFQASSYNEQFF. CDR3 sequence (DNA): TGTGCCAGCATTTTCCAGGCGAGCTCCTACAATGAGCAGTTCTTC.

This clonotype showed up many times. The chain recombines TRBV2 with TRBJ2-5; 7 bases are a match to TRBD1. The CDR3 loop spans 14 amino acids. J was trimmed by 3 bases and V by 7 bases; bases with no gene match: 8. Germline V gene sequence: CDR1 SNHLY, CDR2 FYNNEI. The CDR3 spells CASTMDRRKETQYF. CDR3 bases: TGTGCCAGCACCATGGACAGGAGAAAAGAGACCCAGTACTTC.

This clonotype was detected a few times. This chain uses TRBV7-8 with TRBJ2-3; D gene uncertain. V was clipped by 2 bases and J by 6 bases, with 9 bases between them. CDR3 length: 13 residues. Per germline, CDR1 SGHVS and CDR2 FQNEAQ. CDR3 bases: TGTGCCAGCAGCTTATTCCGCCCGGATACGCAGTATTTT. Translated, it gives CASSLFRPDTQYF. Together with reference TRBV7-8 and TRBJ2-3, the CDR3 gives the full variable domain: GAGVSQSPRYKVAKRGQDVALRCDPISGHVSLFWYQQALGQGPEFLTYFQNEAQLDKSGLPSDRFFAERPEGSVSTLKIQRTQQEDSAVYLCASSLFRPDTQYFGPGTRLTVL.

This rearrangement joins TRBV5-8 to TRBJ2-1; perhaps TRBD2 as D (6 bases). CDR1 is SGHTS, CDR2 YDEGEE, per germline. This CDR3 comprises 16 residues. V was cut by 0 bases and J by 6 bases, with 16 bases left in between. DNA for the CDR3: TGTGCCAGCAGCTTGGCAACCCTATTCGGGGGCAATGAGCAGTTCTTC. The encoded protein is CASSLATLFGGNEQFF.